A single sample is the source of the 4 T cell receptor beta chains below, sequenced in a study of T cells in Graves' hyperthyroidism and ophthalmopathy. Amplification of TCR beta CDR3 regions used RNA as the template. The HTBI primer set drove a first-round RT-PCR of the TCR CDR3. TCRdb reanalysed the multiplex PCR reads using MiXCR and keeps one entry per CDR3 protein. There are 200,000 to 300,000 distinct CDR3 sequences in the sample; about a sixth occur only once, and more than 25% lies in the top ten. The sample taken for sequencing was blood. The receptors come from a woman in her late teens or twenties with Graves' ophthalmopathy.

The CDR3 is CASSQDGRGSGANVLTF. The CDR3 DNA reads TGCGCCAGCAGCCAAGATGGACGGGGTTCTGGGGCCAACGTCCTGACTTTC. The chain employs TRBV4-3 and TRBJ2-6; D possibly corresponds to TRBD2 (5 bases). V was clipped by 0 bases and J by 1 base, with 10 bases between them. Germline CDR1 is LGHNA and CDR2 is YSLEER. The CDR3 spans 17 residues.

This clonotype was picked up many times. J is TRBJ2-5 and V is TRBV6-1, with D tentatively TRBD1 or TRBD2 (5 bases each). The germline V gene encodes CDR1 MNHNS and CDR2 SASEGT. The CDR3 runs to 14 residues. The V end was cut by 5 bases, the J end by 3 bases, with 13 bases between. Here the CDR3 DNA reads TGTGCCAGCAGTCGGGACGGAACCAAAGAGACCCAGTACTTC. Residues: CASSRDGTKETQYF.

The rearrangement joins TRBV7-9 to TRBJ2-1, with a tentative D call TRBD1 (5 bases). V was shortened by 5 bases and J by 4 bases, with 15 bases between the two germline ends. The germline V gene encodes CDR1 SEHNR and CDR2 FQNEAQ (reference sequence). The CDR3 extends over 15 amino acids. The CDR3 spells CASSPDTAVYNEQFF. For the CDR3, the DNA is TGTGCCAGCAGCCCGGACACAGCCGTATACAATGAGCAGTTCTTC. Variable domain in full (rest from reference TRBV7-9 and TRBJ2-1): DTGVSQNPRHKITKRGQNVTFRCDPISEHNRLYWYRQTLGQGPEFLTYFQNEAQLEKSRLLSDRFSAERPKGSFSTLEIQRTEQGDSAMYLCASSPDTAVYNEQFFGPGTRLTVL.

This clonotype was counted at least ten times. The chain recombines TRBV7-9 with TRBJ2-7; no definite D call. Looked up from germline, CDR1 is SEHNR and CDR2 is FQNEAQ (reference sequence). V was clipped by 1 base and J by 0 bases, with 10 bases between them. The length of the CDR3 is 15 residues. CDR3 sequence: CASSLVQPNSYEQYF. CDR3 bases: TGTGCCAGCAGCTTAGTCCAACCTAACTCCTACGAGCAGTACTTC.